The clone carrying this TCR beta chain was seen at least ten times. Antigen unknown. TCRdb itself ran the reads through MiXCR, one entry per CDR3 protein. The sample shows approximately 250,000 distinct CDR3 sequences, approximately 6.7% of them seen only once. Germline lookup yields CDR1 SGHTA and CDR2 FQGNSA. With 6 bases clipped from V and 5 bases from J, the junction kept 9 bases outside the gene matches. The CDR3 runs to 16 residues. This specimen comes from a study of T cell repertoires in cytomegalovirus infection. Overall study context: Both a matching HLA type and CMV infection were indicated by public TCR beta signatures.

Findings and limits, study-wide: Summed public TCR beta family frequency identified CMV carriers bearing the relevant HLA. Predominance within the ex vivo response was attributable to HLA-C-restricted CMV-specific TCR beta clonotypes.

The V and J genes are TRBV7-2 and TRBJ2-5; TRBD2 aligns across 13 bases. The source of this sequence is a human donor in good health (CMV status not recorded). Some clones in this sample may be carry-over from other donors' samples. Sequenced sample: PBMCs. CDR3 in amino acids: CASSYTSGGAGETQYF. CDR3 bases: TGTGCCAGCAGTTATACTAGCGGGGGGGCCGGGGAGACCCAGTACTTC. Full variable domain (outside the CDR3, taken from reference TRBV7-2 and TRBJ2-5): GAGVSQSPSNKVTEKGKDVELRCDPISGHTALYWYRQSLGQGLEFLIYFQGNSAPDKSGLPSDRFSAERTGGSVSTLTIQRTQQEDSAVYLCASSYTSGGAGETQYFGPGTRLLVL.